This T cell receptor beta chain comes out of a study of blood T cell repertoires in COVID-19. Study context: From T cells, B-cell-depleted T cells, or PBMCs came the material, which was cDNA or gDNA.

How the authors handled the data: Reference gene primer amplification gave nucleated cell count estimates. TCRdb's table, derived via immunoSEQ multiplex PCR, lists solely in-frame clones and lacks some. The V and J calls and clone size were taken over from that table, and D and trimming were inferred from the DNA. The table records roughly 120,000 clones, approximately 87% of them present only once. The CDR3 spans 16 residues. With V trimmed by 4 bases and J by 2 bases, 11 bases remained unmatched. CDR1 is MGHRA and CDR2 is YSYEKL in the germline V gene. Material for sequencing was peripheral blood. This chain connects TRBV4-1 to TRBJ2-7; 7 positions agree with TRBD1. The clonotype comes from a man younger than 45 with acute or convalescent COVID-19. This CDR3 reads CASSPLGTGDPYEQYF. In nucleotides, the CDR3 is TGCGCCAGCAGCCCCCTAGGTACAGGGGATCCCTACGAGCAGTACTTC.